This TCR beta chain is drawn from a study of T cells in Graves' hyperthyroidism and ophthalmopathy. Germline CDR1 is KGHDR and CDR2 is SFDVKD. The CDR3 is 16 residues long. Trimming at V came to 9 bases and at J to 0 bases, leaving 8 bases not matched to a gene. Patients having uncontrolled infection, another autoimmune disease, pregnancy or lactation were not included. Study results and limitations: The majority of expanded thyroid clonotypes above 0.001 also appeared in blood. Researchers report that a 13 V-J model separated ophthalmopathy from stable hyperthyroidism.

The CDR3 regions of TCR beta were amplified from RNA transcripts. Primed by the HTBI set, a first-round RT-PCR was run on the TCR CDR3. Each CDR3 protein gets one entry after TCRdb re-called the multiplex PCR reads with MiXCR. The sample yields some 720,000 distinct CDR3 sequences, about a sixth seen once. This clonotype has a count of ten or more. Its antigen is currently unknown. This receptor was identified in a man aged 18 to 29 with Graves' hyperthyroidism. Sequencing was carried out using blood. The rearrangement joins TRBV24-1 to TRBJ2-7; TRBD1 aligns across 12 bases. The CDR3 DNA reads as TGTGCCACCCGGGGACAGGGGGCCCCCCGCTCCTACGAGCAGTACTTC. The encoded protein is CATRGQGAPRSYEQYF.